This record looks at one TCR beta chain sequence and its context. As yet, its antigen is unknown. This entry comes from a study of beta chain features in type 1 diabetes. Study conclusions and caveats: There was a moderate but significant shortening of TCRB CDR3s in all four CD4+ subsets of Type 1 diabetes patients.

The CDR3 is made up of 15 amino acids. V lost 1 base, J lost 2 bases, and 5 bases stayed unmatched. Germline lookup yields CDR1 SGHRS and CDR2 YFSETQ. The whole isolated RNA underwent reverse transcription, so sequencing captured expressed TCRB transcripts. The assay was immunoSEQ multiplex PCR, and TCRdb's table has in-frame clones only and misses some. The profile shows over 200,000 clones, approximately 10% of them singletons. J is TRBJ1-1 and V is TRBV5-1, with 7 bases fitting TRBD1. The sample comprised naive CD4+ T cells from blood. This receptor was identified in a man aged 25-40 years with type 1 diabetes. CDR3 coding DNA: TGCGCCAGCAGCTTGACGACAGGGACTAACACTGAAGCTTTCTTT. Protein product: CASSLTTGTNTEAFF. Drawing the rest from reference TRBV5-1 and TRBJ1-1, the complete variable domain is KAGVTQTPRYLIKTRGQQVTLSCSPISGHRSVSWYQQTPGQGLQFLFEYFSETQRNKGNFPGRFSGRQFSNSRSEMNVSTLELGDSALYLCASSLTTGTNTEAFFGQGTRLTVV.